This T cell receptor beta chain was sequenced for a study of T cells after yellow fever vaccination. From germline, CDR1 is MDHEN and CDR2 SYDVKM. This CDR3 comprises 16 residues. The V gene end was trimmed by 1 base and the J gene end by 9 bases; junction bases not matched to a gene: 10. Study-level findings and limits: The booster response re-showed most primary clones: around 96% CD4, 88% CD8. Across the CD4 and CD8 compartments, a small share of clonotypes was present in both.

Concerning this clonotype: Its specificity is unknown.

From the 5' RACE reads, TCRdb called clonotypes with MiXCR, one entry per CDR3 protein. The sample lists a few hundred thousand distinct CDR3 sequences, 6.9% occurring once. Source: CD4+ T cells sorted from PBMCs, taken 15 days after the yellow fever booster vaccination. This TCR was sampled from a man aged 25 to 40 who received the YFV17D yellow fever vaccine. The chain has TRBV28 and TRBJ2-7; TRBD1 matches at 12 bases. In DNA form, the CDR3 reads TGTGCCAGCAGTTTATCCGGGACAGGGGGCGTAAATAGGCAGTACTTC. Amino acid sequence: CASSLSGTGGVNRQYF.